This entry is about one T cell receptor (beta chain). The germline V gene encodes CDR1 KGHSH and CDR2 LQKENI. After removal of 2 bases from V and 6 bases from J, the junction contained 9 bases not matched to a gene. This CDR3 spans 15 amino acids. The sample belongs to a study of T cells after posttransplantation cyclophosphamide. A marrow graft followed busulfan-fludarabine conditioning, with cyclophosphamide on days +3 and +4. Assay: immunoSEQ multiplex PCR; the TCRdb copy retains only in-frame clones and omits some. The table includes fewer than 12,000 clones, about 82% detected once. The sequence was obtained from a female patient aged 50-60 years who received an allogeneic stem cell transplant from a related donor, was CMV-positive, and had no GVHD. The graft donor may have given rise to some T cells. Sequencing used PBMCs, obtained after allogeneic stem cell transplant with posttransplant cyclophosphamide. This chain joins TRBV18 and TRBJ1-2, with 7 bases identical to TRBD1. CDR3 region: CASSPDREALHGYTF. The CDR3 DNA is TGTGCCAGCTCACCAGACAGGGAGGCCCTCCATGGCTACACCTTC.